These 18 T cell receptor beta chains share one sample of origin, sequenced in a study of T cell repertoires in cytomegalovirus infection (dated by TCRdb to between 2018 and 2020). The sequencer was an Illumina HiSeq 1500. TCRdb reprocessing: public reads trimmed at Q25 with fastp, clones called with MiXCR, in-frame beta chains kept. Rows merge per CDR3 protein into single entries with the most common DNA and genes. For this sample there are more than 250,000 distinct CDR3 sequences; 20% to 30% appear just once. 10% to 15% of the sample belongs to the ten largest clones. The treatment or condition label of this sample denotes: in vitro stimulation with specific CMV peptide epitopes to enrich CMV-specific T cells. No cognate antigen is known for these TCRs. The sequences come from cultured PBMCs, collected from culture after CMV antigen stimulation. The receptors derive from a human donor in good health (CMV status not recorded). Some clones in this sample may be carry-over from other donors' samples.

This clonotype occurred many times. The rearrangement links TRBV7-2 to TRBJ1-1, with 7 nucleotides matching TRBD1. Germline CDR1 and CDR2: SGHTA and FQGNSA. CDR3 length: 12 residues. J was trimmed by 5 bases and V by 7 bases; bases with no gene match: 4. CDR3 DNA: TGTGCCAGCATCGAACAGGGGACTGAAGCTTTCTTT. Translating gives CASIEQGTEAFF.

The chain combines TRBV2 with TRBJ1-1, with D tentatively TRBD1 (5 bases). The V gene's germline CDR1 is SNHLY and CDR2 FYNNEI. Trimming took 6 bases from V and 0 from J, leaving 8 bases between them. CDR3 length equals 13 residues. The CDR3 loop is CASRDTLNTEAFF. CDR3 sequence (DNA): TGTGCCAGCAGGGACACCCTGAACACTGAAGCTTTCTTT.

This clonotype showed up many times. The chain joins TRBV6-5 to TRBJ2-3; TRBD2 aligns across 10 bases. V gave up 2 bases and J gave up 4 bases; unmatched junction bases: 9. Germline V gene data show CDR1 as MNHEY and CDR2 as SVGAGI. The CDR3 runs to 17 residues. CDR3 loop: CASSYGTSDGLADTQYF. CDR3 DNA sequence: TGTGCCAGCAGTTACGGGACTAGCGACGGGTTGGCAGATACGCAGTATTTT.

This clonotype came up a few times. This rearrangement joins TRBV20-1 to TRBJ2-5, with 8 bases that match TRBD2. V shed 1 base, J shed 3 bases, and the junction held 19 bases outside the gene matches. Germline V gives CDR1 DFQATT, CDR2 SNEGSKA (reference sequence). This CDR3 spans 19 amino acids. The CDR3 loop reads CSARVGEAGVAQLEETQYF. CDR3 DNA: TGCAGTGCTAGAGTTGGTGAAGCGGGAGTGGCCCAGTTGGAAGAGACCCAGTACTTC.

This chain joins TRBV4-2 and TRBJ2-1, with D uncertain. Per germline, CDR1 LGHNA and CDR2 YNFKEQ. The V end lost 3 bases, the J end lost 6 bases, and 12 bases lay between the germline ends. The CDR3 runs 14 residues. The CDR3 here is CASSQPISPNEQFF. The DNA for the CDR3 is TGTGCCAGCAGCCAGCCAATATCCCCCAATGAGCAGTTCTTC.

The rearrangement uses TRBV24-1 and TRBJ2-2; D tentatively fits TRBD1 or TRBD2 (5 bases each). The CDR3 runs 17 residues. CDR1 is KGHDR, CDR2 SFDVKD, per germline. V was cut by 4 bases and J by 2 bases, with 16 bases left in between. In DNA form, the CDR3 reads TGTGCCACCAGTGACCCAGGACACGGGGTAAACACCGGGGAGCTGTTTTTT. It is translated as CATSDPGHGVNTGELFF.

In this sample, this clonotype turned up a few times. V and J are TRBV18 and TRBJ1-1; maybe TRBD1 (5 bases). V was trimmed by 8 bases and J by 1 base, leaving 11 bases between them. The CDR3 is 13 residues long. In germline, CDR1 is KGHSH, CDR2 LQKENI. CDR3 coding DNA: TGTGCCAGCAGTCCGGGGGAGAACACTGAAGCTTTCTTT. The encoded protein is CASSPGENTEAFF. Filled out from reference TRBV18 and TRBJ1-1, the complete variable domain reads NAGVMQNPRHLVRRRGQEARLRCSPMKGHSHVYWYRQLPEEGLKFMVYLQKENIIDESGMPKERFSAEFPKEGPSILRIQQVVRGDSAAYFCASSPGENTEAFFGQGTRLTVV.

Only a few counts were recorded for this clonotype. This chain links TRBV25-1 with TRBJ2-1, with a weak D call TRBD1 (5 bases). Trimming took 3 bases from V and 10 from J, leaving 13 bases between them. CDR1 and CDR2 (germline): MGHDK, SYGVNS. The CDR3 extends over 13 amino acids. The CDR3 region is CASSEMAQGEQFF. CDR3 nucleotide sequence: TGTGCCAGCAGTGAGATGGCTCAGGGCGAGCAGTTCTTC.

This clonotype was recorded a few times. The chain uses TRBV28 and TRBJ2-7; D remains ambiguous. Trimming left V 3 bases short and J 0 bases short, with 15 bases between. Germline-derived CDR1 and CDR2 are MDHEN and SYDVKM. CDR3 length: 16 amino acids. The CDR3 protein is CASSLGHGRYSYEQYF. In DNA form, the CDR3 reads TGTGCCAGCAGTTTGGGTCATGGCCGGTACTCCTACGAGCAGTACTTC.

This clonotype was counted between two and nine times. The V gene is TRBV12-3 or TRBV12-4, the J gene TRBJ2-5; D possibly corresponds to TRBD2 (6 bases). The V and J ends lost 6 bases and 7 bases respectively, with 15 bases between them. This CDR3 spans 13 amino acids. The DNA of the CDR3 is TGTGCCAGCAGCGTTGGGGGACTCAGGACCCAGTACTTC. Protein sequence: CASSVGGLRTQYF.

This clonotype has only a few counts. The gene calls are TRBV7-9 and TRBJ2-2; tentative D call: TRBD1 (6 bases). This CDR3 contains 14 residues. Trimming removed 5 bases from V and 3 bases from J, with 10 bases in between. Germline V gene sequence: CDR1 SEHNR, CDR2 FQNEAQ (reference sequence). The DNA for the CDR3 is TGTGCCAGCAGCCCGGACAGCCACACCGGGGAGCTGTTTTTT. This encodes CASSPDSHTGELFF.

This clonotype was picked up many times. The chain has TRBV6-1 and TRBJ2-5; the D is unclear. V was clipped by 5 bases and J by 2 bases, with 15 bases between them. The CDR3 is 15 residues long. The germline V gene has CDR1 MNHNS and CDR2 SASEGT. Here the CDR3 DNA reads TGTGCCAGCAGTTCTGTTTCGTCCGGACAAGAGACCCAGTACTTC. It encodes CASSSVSSGQETQYF.

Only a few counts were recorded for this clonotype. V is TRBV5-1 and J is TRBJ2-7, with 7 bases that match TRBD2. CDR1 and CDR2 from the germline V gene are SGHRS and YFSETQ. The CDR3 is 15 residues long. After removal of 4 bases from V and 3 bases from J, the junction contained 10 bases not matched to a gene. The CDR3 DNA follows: TGCGCCAGCAGCGCTGGAAGGGACTACCGCTACGAGCAGTACTTC. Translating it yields CASSAGRDYRYEQYF.

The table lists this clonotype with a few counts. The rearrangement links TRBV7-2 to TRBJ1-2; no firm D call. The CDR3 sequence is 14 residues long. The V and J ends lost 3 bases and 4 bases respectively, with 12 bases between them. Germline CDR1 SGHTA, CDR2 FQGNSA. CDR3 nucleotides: TGTGCCAGCAGCTTGGAAGGGTGGGGCTATGGCTACACCTTC. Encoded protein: CASSLEGWGYGYTF.

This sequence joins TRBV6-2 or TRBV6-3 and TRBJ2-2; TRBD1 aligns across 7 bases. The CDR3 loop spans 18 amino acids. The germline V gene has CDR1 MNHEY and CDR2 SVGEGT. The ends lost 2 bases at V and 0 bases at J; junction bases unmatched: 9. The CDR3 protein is CASSYPTDRFSNTGELFF. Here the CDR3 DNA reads TGTGCCAGCAGTTACCCAACGGACAGGTTTTCGAACACCGGGGAGCTGTTTTTT.

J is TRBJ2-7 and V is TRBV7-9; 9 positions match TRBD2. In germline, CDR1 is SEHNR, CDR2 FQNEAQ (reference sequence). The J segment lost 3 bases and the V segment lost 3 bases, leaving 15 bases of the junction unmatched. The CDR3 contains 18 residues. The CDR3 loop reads CASSLAPELSGGNYEQYV. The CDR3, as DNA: TGTGCCAGCAGCTTGGCCCCTGAGTTAAGCGGGGGGAACTACGAGCAGTACGTC.

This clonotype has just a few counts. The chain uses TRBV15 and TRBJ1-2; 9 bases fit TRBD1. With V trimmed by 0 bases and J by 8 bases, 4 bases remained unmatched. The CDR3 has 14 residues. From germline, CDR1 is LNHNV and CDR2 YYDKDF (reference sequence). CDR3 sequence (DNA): TGTGCCACCAGCAGAGATATTACAGGGGGCGGCTACACCTTC. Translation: CATSRDITGGGYTF.

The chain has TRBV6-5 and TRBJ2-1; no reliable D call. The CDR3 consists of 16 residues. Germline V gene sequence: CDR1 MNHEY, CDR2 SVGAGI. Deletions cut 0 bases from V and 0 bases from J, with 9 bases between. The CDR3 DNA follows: TGTGCCAGCAGTTACTCGGACCAGAGCTCCTACAATGAGCAGTTCTTC. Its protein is CASSYSDQSSYNEQFF.